A single sample gave rise to the 18 T cell receptor beta chains below, sequenced in a study of blood T cell repertoires in COVID-19. Data came from immunoSEQ multiplex PCR; TCRdb stores just in-frame clones and leaves some out. This table holds over 350,000 clones, approximately 90% found once. What was sequenced was PBMCs or T cells enriched from blood (not recorded which). These receptors all come from a woman in her twenties or thirties with acute COVID-19.

The V call is TRBV19, the J call TRBJ2-1; tentatively, D is TRBD1 (5 bases). Germline-derived CDR1 and CDR2 are LNHDA and SQIVND (reference sequence). The CDR3 runs 16 residues. V dropped 5 bases and J dropped 4 bases, with 18 bases sitting between them. CDR3 loop: CASSQGWTAAYNEQFF. CDR3 nucleotide sequence: TGTGCCAGTAGTCAGGGATGGACCGCGGCATACAATGAGCAGTTCTTC.

The chain recombines TRBV30 with TRBJ2-7; 8 bases are shared with TRBD2. The CDR3 loop spans 13 amino acids. The V and J ends lost 5 bases and 6 bases, in that order; junction bases with no gene match: 9. The germline V gene encodes CDR1 GTSNPN and CDR2 SVGIG (reference sequence). This chain's CDR3 is CAWSRGGFPEQYF. The CDR3 DNA is TGTGCCTGGTCCCGGGGGGGCTTTCCCGAGCAGTACTTC.

The V call is TRBV3-1 (or the pseudogene TRBV3-2), the J call TRBJ1-2, with 8 bases that match TRBD1. CDR1 LGHDT and CDR2 YNNKEL come from the germline V gene (reference sequence). V was clipped by 6 bases and J by 4 bases; unmatched bases: 7. This CDR3 is built from 14 residues. CDR3 bases: TGTGCCAGCAGTTTAGACAGGGGCGGCTATGGCTACACCTTC. The encoded protein is CASSLDRGGYGYTF.

This clone appeared a few times. This chain uses TRBV9 with TRBJ1-5; a possible D gene is TRBD1 (6 bases). V shed 2 bases and J shed 6 bases, with 15 bases lying between them. The CDR3 spans 15 residues. The V gene's germline CDR1 is SGDLS and CDR2 YYNGEE. The CDR3 is CASSVGDTGVQPQHF. CDR3 DNA: TGTGCCAGCAGCGTGGGGGACACAGGAGTTCAGCCCCAGCATTTT. Drawing the rest from reference TRBV9 and TRBJ1-5, the complete variable domain is DSGVTQTPKHLITATGQRVTLRCSPRSGDLSVYWYQQSLDQGLQFLIQYYNGEERAKGNILERFSAQQFPDLHSELNLSSLELGDSALYFCASSVGDTGVQPQHFGDGTRLSIL.

J is TRBJ2-7 and V is TRBV7-2; possibly TRBD2 for D (5 bases). Per the germline V gene, CDR1 is SGHTA and CDR2 is FQGNSA. The CDR3 contains 13 residues. Trimming removed 5 bases from V and 3 bases from J, with 11 bases in between. The DNA of the CDR3 is TGTGCCAGCAGCAGGAGGCTATTCTACGAGCAGTACTTC. It codes for CASSRRLFYEQYF.

This chain joins TRBV18 and TRBJ1-2; D is possibly TRBD1 (6 bases). Germline CDR1 reads KGHSH; CDR2 reads LQKENI. The CDR3 totals 15 residues. Deletions cut 2 bases from V and 4 bases from J, with 14 bases between. The chain's CDR3 is CASSPRDTTAYGYTF. The CDR3 DNA reads as TGTGCCAGCTCACCAAGGGACACCACCGCCTATGGCTACACCTTC.

The chain is built from TRBV21-1 and TRBJ1-4; the table's D call of TRBD1 was not tested on the DNA. TRBV21-1 is a known pseudogene. CDR3 length: 13 residues. The CDR3 spells CKSPQGPNEKLFF. The DNA of the CDR3 is TGCAAATCCCCCCAGGGGCCTAATGAAAAACTGTTTTTT.

J is TRBJ1-2 and V is TRBV29-1, with 10 positions matching TRBD1. V gave up 4 bases and J gave up 4 bases; unmatched junction bases: 9. The CDR3 runs to 15 residues. Germline CDR1 SQVTM, CDR2 ANQGSEA. CDR3 sequence (DNA): TGCAGCGTTGCCGGGACAGGGGAGAGGGTCTATGGCTACACCTTC. Residues: CSVAGTGERVYGYTF.

This clone was seen only once. This chain uses TRBV12-3 or TRBV12-4 with TRBJ2-7, with 7 bases lining up with TRBD2. There are 13 residues in the CDR3. V dropped 3 bases and J dropped 7; count of bases not matched to a gene: 6. The CDR3 DNA reads TGTGCCAGCAGTTTCAACGAGGGAGGGGAGCAGTACTTC. Translating it yields CASSFNEGGEQYF.

The genes are TRBV7-3 and TRBJ2-3; possible D gene TRBD2, 5 bases. V lost 5 bases, J lost 0 bases, and 9 bases lay in between. The CDR3 sequence is 14 residues long. Germline V lookup: CDR1 SGHTA, CDR2 FQGTGA. Written as DNA, the CDR3 is TGTGCCAGCAGCCAACTAGGGAGCACAGATACGCAGTATTTT. This sequence encodes CASSQLGSTDTQYF.

The chain couples TRBV7-2 to TRBJ2-7; D is perhaps TRBD1 (6 bases). The CDR3 has 13 amino acids. V shed 5 bases and J shed 1 base, with 9 bases lying between them. CDR1 and CDR2 (germline): SGHTA, FQGNSA. The CDR3 is CASSARGSYEQYF. DNA of the CDR3: TGTGCCAGCAGCGCCAGGGGATCCTACGAGCAGTACTTC.

V usage is TRBV11-2 and J usage is TRBJ2-3; no clear D. The germline V and J ends were trimmed by 1 base and 0 bases, with 8 bases remaining between them. Germline-derived CDR1 and CDR2 are SGHAT and FQNNGV. The CDR3 is 15 residues long. This CDR3 is CASSLGAVSTDTQYF. The CDR3 DNA reads TGTGCCAGCAGCTTAGGGGCTGTAAGCACAGATACGCAGTATTTT.

This clone was observed a few times. The V call is TRBV5-4, the J call TRBJ2-1; 11 bases map to TRBD1. CDR3 length equals 16 residues. V was pared by 4 bases and J by 8 bases, with 11 bases of the junction left unmatched. CDR1 is SGHNT, CDR2 YYREEE, per germline (reference sequence). In DNA, the CDR3 is TGTGCCAGCAGCCCAATCCGGGGACAGGGGGGTCATGAGCAGTTCTTC. It specifies CASSPIRGQGGHEQFF.

For this clone: The junction shows a germline mismatch at one end, possibly a read error. The chain couples TRBV6-1 to TRBJ2-7, with 8 nucleotides matching TRBD1. The CDR3 is 14 amino acids. CDR1 is MNHNS and CDR2 is SASEGT in the germline V gene. CDR3 DNA: TGTGCCAGCCGTGACAGGGGTATGGGCTACGAGCAGTACTTC. Amino acids: CASRDRGMGYEQYF.

The V gene is TRBV7-8, the J gene TRBJ1-1; D is undetermined. The CDR3 totals 13 residues. Trimming removed 4 bases at V and 5 bases at J, with 11 bases between. Per the germline V gene, CDR1 is SGHVS and CDR2 is FQNEAQ. CDR3 region: CASSWTRGTEAFF. The CDR3 DNA is TGTGCCAGCAGCTGGACCCGCGGGACTGAAGCTTTCTTT.

This clone was recorded a few times. The chain links TRBV6-1 to TRBJ1-2; D is possibly TRBD1 (6 bases). CDR1 MNHNS and CDR2 SASEGT come from the germline V gene. The V end was cut by 2 bases, the J end by 4 bases, with 14 bases between. The CDR3 has 15 amino acids. DNA for the CDR3: TGTGCCAGCAGTGAAAAAGGCAGGGGAGCCTATGGCTACACCTTC. Its protein is CASSEKGRGAYGYTF.

The chain carries TRBV3-1 (or the pseudogene TRBV3-2) and TRBJ2-7; 11 positions match TRBD2. Losses at the gene ends were 4 bases for V and 2 bases for J; bases not matched to a gene: 1. This CDR3 is built from 14 residues. CDR1 and CDR2 from the germline V gene are LGHDT and YNNKEL (reference sequence). The CDR3 region is CASSLSGGAYEQYF. The CDR3 DNA sequence: TGTGCCAGCAGCCTTAGCGGGGGGGCCTACGAGCAGTACTTC.

Here the CDR3 reads CASSQEGARGNEQFF. The CDR3 DNA sequence: TGTGCCAGCAGTCAAGAGGGGGCGCGAGGCAATGAGCAGTTCTTC. This chain links TRBV6-4 with TRBJ2-1; 7 bases align to TRBD1. The CDR3 sequence is 15 residues long. The J segment lost 6 bases and the V segment lost 5 bases, leaving 10 bases of the junction unmatched. From germline, CDR1 is MRHNA and CDR2 SNTAGT.